This is a list of T cell receptor beta chains from one sample in a study of spatial heterogeneity in lung cancer. In TCRdb, the 5' RACE reads were re-called with MiXCR into one record per CDR3 protein. The sample shows 15,000 to 20,000 distinct CDR3 sequences, roughly 6.3% of them seen only once. This specimen consisted of PBMCs, obtained at follow-up. The receptors stem from a male donor with early-stage non-small cell lung cancer. The CDR3 runs from the conserved cysteine through the conserved F or W. The D gene is left open where the match is weak. Expanded clones are given a class, and other clones once, few, many or no size at all.

j_call: TRBJ2-3
d_call: TRBD2
clone_size: many
v_call: TRBV7-9
cdr3_nt: TGTGCCAGCAGTCCCCGACTAGCGGGCCGAGGGGAGCCGGCGTCTACGCAGTATTTT
cdr3_aa: CASSPRLAGRGEPASTQYF

j_call: TRBJ1-3
d_call: TRBD1
clone_size: many
v_call: TRBV28
cdr3_nt: TGTGCCAGCAGTCCTCCAGGGGGCGCAGGTGGAAACACCATATATTTT
cdr3_aa: CASSPPGGAGGNTIYF

j_call: TRBJ2-7
d_call: -
clone_size: -
v_call: TRBV12-3/TRBV12-4
cdr3_nt: TGTGCCAGCAGGAGCGGACCTAACGAGCAGTACTTC
cdr3_aa: CASRSGPNEQYF

j_call: TRBJ2-3
d_call: TRBD2
clone_size: many
v_call: TRBV5-1
cdr3_nt: TGCGCCAGCAGCTTCGGGCTAGCGGCAGGGGATACGCAGTATTTT
cdr3_aa: CASSFGLAAGDTQYF

j_call: TRBJ2-6
d_call: TRBD1
clone_size: many
v_call: TRBV5-1
cdr3_nt: TGCGCCAGCAGCTCCCACTTGCGCAGGGACAGACACTCCTCTGGGGCCAACGTCCTGACTTTC
cdr3_aa: CASSSHLRRDRHSSGANVLTF

j_call: TRBJ1-1
d_call: -
clone_size: few
v_call: TRBV5-6
cdr3_nt: TGTGCCAGCAGCTTTACTGATAGGACTGAAGCTTTCTTT
cdr3_aa: CASSFTDRTEAFF

j_call: TRBJ2-7
d_call: TRBD2
clone_size: many
v_call: TRBV6-2/TRBV6-3
cdr3_nt: TGTGCCAGCAGCACCCCCCCTAGCGGCCTATTCTACGAGCAGTACTTC
cdr3_aa: CASSTPPSGLFYEQYF

j_call: TRBJ2-1
d_call: -
clone_size: many
v_call: TRBV19
cdr3_nt: TGTGCCAGTAGTAATATGGGAGGCGATGAGCAGTTCTTC
cdr3_aa: CASSNMGGDEQFF

j_call: TRBJ2-5
d_call: -
clone_size: medium-sized
v_call: TRBV7-2
cdr3_nt: TGTGCCAGCAGCTTAGCGTTGCAGGGTACCCAGTACTTC
cdr3_aa: CASSLALQGTQYF

j_call: TRBJ2-5
d_call: -
clone_size: many
v_call: TRBV9
cdr3_nt: TGTGCCAGCAGCGTTCGGCTTTCGGAGACCCAGTACTTC
cdr3_aa: CASSVRLSETQYF

j_call: TRBJ1-1
d_call: TRBD1
clone_size: few
v_call: TRBV12-3/TRBV12-4
cdr3_nt: TGTGCCAGCAATCCGGGACAGGGTTACGACACTGAAGCTTTCTTT
cdr3_aa: CASNPGQGYDTEAFF

j_call: TRBJ1-4
d_call: TRBD1
clone_size: many
v_call: TRBV2
cdr3_nt: TGTGCCAGCAGGGCACAGGGGGGGTCGAAAAAACTGTTTTTT
cdr3_aa: CASRAQGGSKKLFF

j_call: TRBJ2-1
d_call: TRBD2
clone_size: many
v_call: TRBV28
cdr3_nt: TGTGCCAGCAGCCCCTCCGGGGAGCGGGAGGGCGAGCAGTTCTTC
cdr3_aa: CASSPSGEREGEQFF

j_call: TRBJ2-2
d_call: -
clone_size: many
v_call: TRBV10-3
cdr3_nt: TGTGCCATCAGTGATGACACCCTGAACACCGGGGAGCTGTTTTTT
cdr3_aa: CAISDDTLNTGELFF

j_call: TRBJ2-1
d_call: -
clone_size: -
v_call: TRBV7-2
cdr3_nt: TGTGCCAGCAGCTTAGGTATAATGTATGGGAATGAGCAGTTCTTC
cdr3_aa: CASSLGIMYGNEQFF

j_call: TRBJ2-3
d_call: TRBD2
clone_size: many
v_call: TRBV12-3/TRBV12-4
cdr3_nt: TGTGCCACCCCGATCGGTTGGCGGGAGGGTACAGATACGCAGTATTTT
cdr3_aa: CATPIGWREGTDTQYF

j_call: TRBJ1-3
d_call: TRBD1
clone_size: -
v_call: TRBV7-2
cdr3_nt: TGTGCCAGCAGCTTTAGAGGGACAGGCGAAGAAAACACCATATATTTT
cdr3_aa: CASSFRGTGEENTIYF

j_call: TRBJ1-3
d_call: -
clone_size: many
v_call: TRBV7-7
cdr3_nt: TGTGCTAGCACCAAGAGGGCCTCCTGGGTTGGCTCTGGAAACACCATATATTTT
cdr3_aa: CASTKRASWVGSGNTIYF

j_call: TRBJ2-3
d_call: TRBD2
clone_size: many
v_call: TRBV5-4
cdr3_nt: TGTGCCAGCAGCGATCGACTAGCGGGAGCCCCCGATACGCAGTATTTT
cdr3_aa: CASSDRLAGAPDTQYF

j_call: TRBJ2-7
d_call: TRBD2
clone_size: few
v_call: TRBV20-1
cdr3_nt: TGCAGTGCTAGTTCCTCTAGCGGGACCTCCTACGAGCAGTACTTC
cdr3_aa: CSASSSSGTSYEQYF

j_call: TRBJ2-2
d_call: -
clone_size: many
v_call: TRBV10-2
cdr3_nt: TGCGCCAGCAGTGAGCAGCGGGCCGGGGAGCTGTTTTTT
cdr3_aa: CASSEQRAGELFF

j_call: TRBJ1-4
d_call: -
clone_size: -
v_call: TRBV7-2
cdr3_nt: TGTGCCAGCAGCCCATGGGCCACTAATGAAAAACTGTTTTTT
cdr3_aa: CASSPWATNEKLFF

j_call: TRBJ2-3
d_call: -
clone_size: many
v_call: TRBV6-5
cdr3_nt: TGTGCCAGCAGTTACTCTTTGGCAGATACGCAGTATTTT
cdr3_aa: CASSYSLADTQYF